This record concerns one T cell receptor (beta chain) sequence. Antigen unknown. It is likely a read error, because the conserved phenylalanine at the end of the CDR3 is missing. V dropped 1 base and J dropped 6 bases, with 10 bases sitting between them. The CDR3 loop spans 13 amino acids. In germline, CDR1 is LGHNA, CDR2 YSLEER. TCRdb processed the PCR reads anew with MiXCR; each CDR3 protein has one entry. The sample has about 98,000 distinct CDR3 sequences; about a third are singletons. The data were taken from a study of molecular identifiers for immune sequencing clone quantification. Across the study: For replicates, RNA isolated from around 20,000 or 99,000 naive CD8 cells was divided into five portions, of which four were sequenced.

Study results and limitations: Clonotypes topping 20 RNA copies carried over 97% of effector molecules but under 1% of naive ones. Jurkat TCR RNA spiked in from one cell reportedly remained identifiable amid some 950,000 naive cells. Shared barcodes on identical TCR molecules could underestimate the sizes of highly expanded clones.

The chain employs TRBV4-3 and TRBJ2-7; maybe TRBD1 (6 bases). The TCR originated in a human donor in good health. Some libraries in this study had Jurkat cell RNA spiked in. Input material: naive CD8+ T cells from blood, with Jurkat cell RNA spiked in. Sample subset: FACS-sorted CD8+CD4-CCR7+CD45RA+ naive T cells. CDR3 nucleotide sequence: TGCGCCAGCAGCCAAGGTCAGGGGAGCGAGCAGTACATC. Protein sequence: CASSQGQGSEQYI.